This is a list of T cell receptor beta chains from one sample in a study of cytomegalovirus exposure and HLA in healthy donors. Libraries were prepared by immunoSEQ multiplex PCR; TCRdb keeps only in-frame clonotypes and omits some of them. The sample has some 97,000 clones; roughly 82% are singletons. Sequenced sample: PBMCs. These receptors all stem from a young woman in good health and CMV-seronegative. CDR3s include the opening cysteine and the closing phenylalanine or tryptophan. Each record gives: CDR3 protein, V gene.

CDR3: CASSWTAAKGGEQYF; V: TRBV27
CDR3: CASRPRGGGGYEQYF; V: TRBV7-8
CDR3: CASNEGLGYNEQFF; V: TRBV9
CDR3: CASRLGGDYGYTF; V: TRBV5-1
CDR3: CASIPRRDRGNTIYF; V: TRBV19
CDR3: CASSFQGAIFGEQFF; V: TRBV27
CDR3: CASSAEPGGLAENTDTQYF; V: TRBV19
CDR3: CASSQRLAGDEQFF; V: TRBV7-9
CDR3: CASSVGGLGYEQYF; V: TRBV9
CDR3: CASSVAREDEQFF; V: TRBV5-4
CDR3: CASSEATLGLGHNEQFF; V: TRBV6-1
CDR3: CAWTEGDYGYTF; V: TRBV30
CDR3: CASSESGLAGHNEQFF; V: TRBV13
CDR3: CASSDPALDEQFF; V: TRBV7-7
CDR3: CASSQSLTGGYGYTF; V: TRBV16
CDR3: CASSLEAARGINIQYF; V: TRBV11-2
CDR3: CSVAGLAGYYNEQFF; V: TRBV29-1
CDR3: CASSLQENYGYTF; V: TRBV6-1
CDR3: CASSVPGQGNYGYTF; V: TRBV5-5
CDR3: CASSPPAGQGRNSPLHF; V: TRBV18
CDR3: CASSTSSGRGYEQYF; V: TRBV11-2
CDR3: CASRQGVRNTIYF; V: TRBV6-5
CDR3: CASSLMDREFYGYTF; V: TRBV7-2
CDR3: CASSSEYSGANVLTF; V: TRBV5-1
CDR3: CASSQDFSLGQGYEQYF; V: TRBV4-3
CDR3: CASSALRIQQGSLYEQYF; V: TRBV4-3
CDR3: CASSLTGNTGELFF; V: TRBV7-9
CDR3: CASSYRSGANVLTF; V: TRBV6-1
CDR3: CASSQDSQDIGQFF; V: TRBV4-1
CDR3: CASSPTGGPYNEQFF; V: TRBV19
CDR3: CASSVSPDRIYEQYF; V: TRBV9
CDR3: CASSLRTGRVGANVLTF; V: TRBV5-4
CDR3: CASRWSEDKGTEAFF; V: TRBV25-1
CDR3: CASSLVEESTEAFF; V: TRBV28
CDR3: CASSVFTGYGETQYF; V: TRBV9
CDR3: CASSQSVQGAWETQYF; V: TRBV4-3
CDR3: CASRSDRGDAIDTQYF; V: TRBV7-8
CDR3: CASSPVGGRAGNTIYF; V: TRBV7-6
CDR3: CASSAGGVDAVDTEAFF; V: TRBV28
CDR3: CASRGTSDGYTF; V: TRBV6-1
CDR3: CASSWDSTAHEAFF; V: TRBV11-2
CDR3: CASSYKNTGELFF; V: TRBV5-1
CDR3: CASSQVLRQGANTIYF; V: TRBV4-1
CDR3: CASRVGTGEDTGELFF; V: TRBV5-8
CDR3: CSSSFSGRSTDTQYF; V: TRBV7-9
CDR3: CASSIRDRGRYGYTF; V: TRBV28
CDR3: CASSLDSGVPLEQYF; V: TRBV7-2
CDR3: CASSTGSAGKLFF; V: TRBV9